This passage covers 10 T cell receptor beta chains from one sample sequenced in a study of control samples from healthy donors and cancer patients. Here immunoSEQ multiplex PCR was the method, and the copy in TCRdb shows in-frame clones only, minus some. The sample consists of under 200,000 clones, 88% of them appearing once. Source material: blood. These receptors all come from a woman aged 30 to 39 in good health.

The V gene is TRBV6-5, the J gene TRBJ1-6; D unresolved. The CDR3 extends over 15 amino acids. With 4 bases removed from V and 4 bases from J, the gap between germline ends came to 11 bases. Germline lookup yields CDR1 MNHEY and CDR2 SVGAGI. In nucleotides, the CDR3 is TGTGCCAGCAGTTCCGGCGATCTTTATAATTCACCCCTCCACTTT. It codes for CASSSGDLYNSPLHF.

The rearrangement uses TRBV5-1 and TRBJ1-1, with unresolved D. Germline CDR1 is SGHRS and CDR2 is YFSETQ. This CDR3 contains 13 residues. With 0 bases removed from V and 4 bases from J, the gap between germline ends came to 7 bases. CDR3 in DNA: TGCGCCAGCAGCTTGGAACCGCTCACTGAAGCTTTCTTT. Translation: CASSLEPLTEAFF.

DNA for the CDR3: TGTGCCAGCAGTCATCGGGGGGAAAAACTGTTTTTT. This codes for CASSHRGEKLFF. The chain carries TRBV6-6 and TRBJ1-4; possibly TRBD1 for D (5 bases). V lost 5 bases to trimming and J lost 8 bases, with 9 bases between them. The CDR3 length is 12 residues. Looked up from germline, CDR1 is MNHNY and CDR2 is SVGAGI (reference sequence).

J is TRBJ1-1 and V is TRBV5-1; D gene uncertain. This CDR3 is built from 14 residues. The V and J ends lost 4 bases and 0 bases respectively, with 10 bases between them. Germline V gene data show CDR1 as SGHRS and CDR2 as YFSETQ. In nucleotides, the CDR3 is TGCGCCAGCAGCGAGGCAGGAATGAACACTGAAGCTTTCTTT. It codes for CASSEAGMNTEAFF. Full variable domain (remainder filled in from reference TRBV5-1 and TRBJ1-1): KAGVTQTPRYLIKTRGQQVTLSCSPISGHRSVSWYQQTPGQGLQFLFEYFSETQRNKGNFPGRFSGRQFSNSRSEMNVSTLELGDSALYLCASSEAGMNTEAFFGQGTRLTVV.

The CDR3 DNA is TGTGCCTGGAGTAGGGGGGCAGGGAACACTGAAGCTTTCTTT. It yields the protein CAWSRGAGNTEAFF. The rearrangement joins TRBV30 to TRBJ1-1, with D perhaps matching TRBD1 (6 bases). Germline loops: CDR1 GTSNPN, CDR2 SVGIG (reference sequence). This CDR3 spans 14 amino acids. Trimming removed 2 bases at V and 1 base at J, with 11 bases between.

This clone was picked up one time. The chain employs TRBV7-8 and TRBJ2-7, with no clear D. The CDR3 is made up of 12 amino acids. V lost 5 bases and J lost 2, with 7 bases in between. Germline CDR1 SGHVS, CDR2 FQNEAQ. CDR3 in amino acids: CASSLQTYEQYF. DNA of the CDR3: TGTGCCAGCAGCCTCCAGACCTACGAGCAGTACTTC.

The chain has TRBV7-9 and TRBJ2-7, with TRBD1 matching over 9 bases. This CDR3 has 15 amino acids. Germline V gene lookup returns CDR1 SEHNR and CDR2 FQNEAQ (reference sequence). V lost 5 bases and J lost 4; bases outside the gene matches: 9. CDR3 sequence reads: CASSQTGQGGYEQYF. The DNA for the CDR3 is TGTGCCAGCAGCCAAACGGGACAGGGTGGATACGAGCAGTACTTC. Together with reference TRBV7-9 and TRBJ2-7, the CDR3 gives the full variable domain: DTGVSQNPRHKITKRGQNVTFRCDPISEHNRLYWYRQTLGQGPEFLTYFQNEAQLEKSRLLSDRFSAERPKGSFSTLEIQRTEQGDSAMYLCASSQTGQGGYEQYFGPGTRLTVT.

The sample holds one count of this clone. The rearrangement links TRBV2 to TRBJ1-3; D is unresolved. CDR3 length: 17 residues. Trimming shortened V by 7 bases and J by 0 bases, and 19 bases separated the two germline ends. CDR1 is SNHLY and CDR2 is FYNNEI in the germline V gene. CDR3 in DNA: TGTGCCAGCATGGAGGCGGGAAGCATTCTCTCTGGAAACACCATATATTTT. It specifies CASMEAGSILSGNTIYF.

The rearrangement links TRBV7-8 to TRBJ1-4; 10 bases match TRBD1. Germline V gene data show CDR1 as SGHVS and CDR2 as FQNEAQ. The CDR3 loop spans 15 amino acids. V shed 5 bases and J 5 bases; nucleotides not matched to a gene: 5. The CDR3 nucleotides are TGTGCCAGCAGCGGAAGGACAGGGGGGAATGAAAAACTGTTTTTT. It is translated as CASSGRTGGNEKLFF.

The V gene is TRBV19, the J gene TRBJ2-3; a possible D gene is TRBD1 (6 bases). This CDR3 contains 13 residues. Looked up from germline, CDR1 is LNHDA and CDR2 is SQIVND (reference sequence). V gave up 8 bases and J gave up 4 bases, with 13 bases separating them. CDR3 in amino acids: CASRSGGADTQYF. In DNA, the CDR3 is TGTGCCAGTCGGTCTGGGGGCGCAGATACGCAGTATTTT.